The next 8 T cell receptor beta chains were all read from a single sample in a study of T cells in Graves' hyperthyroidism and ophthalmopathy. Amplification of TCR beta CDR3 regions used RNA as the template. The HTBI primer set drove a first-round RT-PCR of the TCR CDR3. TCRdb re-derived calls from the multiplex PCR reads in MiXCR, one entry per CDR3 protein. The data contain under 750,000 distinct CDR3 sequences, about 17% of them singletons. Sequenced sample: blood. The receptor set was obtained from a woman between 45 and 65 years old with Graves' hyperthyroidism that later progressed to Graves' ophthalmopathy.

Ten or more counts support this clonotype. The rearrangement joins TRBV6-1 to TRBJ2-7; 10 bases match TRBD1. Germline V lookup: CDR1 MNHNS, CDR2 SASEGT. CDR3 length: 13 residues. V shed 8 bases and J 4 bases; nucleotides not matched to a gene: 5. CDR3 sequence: CASLRQGAYEQYF. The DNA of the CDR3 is TGTGCCAGCTTGAGACAGGGGGCTTACGAGCAGTACTTC.

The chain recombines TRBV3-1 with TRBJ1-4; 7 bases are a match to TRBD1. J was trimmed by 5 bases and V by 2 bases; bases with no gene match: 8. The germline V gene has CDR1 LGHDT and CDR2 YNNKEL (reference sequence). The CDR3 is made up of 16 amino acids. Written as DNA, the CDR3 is TGTGCCAGCAGCCAAAAAGGGACAGAGATGAATGAAAAACTGTTTTTT. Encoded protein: CASSQKGTEMNEKLFF.

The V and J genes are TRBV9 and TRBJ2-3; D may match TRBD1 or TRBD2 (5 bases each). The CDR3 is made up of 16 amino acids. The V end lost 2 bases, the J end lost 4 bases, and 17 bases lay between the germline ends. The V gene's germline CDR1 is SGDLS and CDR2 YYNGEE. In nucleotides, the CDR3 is TGTGCCAGCAGCGTTAGGGACGCCAGGATTGCAGATACGCAGTATTTT. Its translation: CASSVRDARIADTQYF.

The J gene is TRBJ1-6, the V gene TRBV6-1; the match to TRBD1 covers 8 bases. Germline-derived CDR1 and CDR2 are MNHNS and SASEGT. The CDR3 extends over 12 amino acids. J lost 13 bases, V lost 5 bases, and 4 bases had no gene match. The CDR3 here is CASSRQGNPLHF. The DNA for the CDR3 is TGTGCCAGCAGTCGACAGGGGAACCCCCTCCACTTT.

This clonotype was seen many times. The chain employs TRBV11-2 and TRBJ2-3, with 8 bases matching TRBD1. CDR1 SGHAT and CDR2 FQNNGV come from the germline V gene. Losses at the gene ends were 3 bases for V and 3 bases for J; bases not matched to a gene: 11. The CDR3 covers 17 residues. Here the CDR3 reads CASSFADRGRITDTQYF. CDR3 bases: TGTGCCAGCAGCTTCGCCGACAGGGGAAGAATTACAGATACGCAGTATTTT.

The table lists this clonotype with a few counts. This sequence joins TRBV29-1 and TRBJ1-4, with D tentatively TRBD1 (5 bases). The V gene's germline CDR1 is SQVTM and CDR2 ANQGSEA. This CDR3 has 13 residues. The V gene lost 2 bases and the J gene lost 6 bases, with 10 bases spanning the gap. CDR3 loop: CSVERDQDEKLFF. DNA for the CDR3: TGCAGCGTTGAACGGGACCAGGATGAAAAACTGTTTTTT.

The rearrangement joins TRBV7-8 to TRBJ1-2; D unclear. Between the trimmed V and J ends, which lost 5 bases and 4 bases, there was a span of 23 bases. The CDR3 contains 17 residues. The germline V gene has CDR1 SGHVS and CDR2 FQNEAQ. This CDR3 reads CASSPRASSMLSYGYTF. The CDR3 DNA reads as TGTGCCAGCAGCCCCCGAGCTTCAAGCATGTTAAGCTATGGCTACACCTTC.

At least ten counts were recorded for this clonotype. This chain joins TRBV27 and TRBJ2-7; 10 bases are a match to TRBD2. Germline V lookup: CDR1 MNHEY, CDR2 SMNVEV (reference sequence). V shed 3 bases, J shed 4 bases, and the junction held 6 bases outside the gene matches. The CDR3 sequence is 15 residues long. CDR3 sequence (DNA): TGTGCCAGCAGTTTCAGCGGGGGGGCATCGTACGAGCAGTACTTC. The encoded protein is CASSFSGGASYEQYF.